What follows are 32 T cell receptor beta chains derived from one specimen sequenced in a study of cytomegalovirus exposure and HLA in healthy donors. The PCR employed 60 Vbeta primers together with 13 Jbeta primers. The data were produced by immunoSEQ multiplex PCR, yet TCRdb's version contains in-frame clones alone and is incomplete. Of about 96,000 clones listed, about four fifths are singletons. Specimen: PBMCs. The receptors here all came from a female donor in good health and CMV-seropositive.

The chain combines TRBV28 with TRBJ2-3; 9 bases are a match to TRBD2. V gave up 6 bases and J gave up 2 bases; unmatched junction bases: 6. This CDR3 has 15 amino acids. Germline V gene lookup returns CDR1 MDHEN and CDR2 SYDVKM. CDR3 residues: CASRSGGGATDTQYF. In DNA form, the CDR3 reads TGTGCCAGCAGGTCCGGCGGGGGGGCCACAGATACGCAGTATTTT. The variable domain in full, with the rest retrieved from reference TRBV28 and TRBJ2-3, is DVKVTQSSRYLVKRTGEKVFLECVQDMDHENMFWYRQDPGLGLRLIYFSYDVKMKEKGDIPEGYSVSREKKERFSLILESASTNQTSMYLCASRSGGGATDTQYFGPGTRLTVL.

The chain is built from TRBV14 and TRBJ2-1, with D tentatively TRBD1 (6 bases). V was cut by 1 base and J by 7 bases, with 20 bases left in between. The CDR3 covers 17 residues. Germline V gives CDR1 SGHDN, CDR2 FVKESK. The CDR3 loop is CASSQVLKDRVRNEQFF. CDR3 bases: TGTGCCAGCAGCCAAGTCCTTAAGGACAGAGTGAGGAATGAGCAGTTCTTC. The complete variable domain, with remaining parts taken from reference TRBV14 and TRBJ2-1, reads EAGVTQFPSHSVIEKGQTVTLRCDPISGHDNLYWYRRVMGKEIKFLLHFVKESKQDESGMPNNRFLAERTGGTYSTLKVQPAELEDSGVYFCASSQVLKDRVRNEQFFGPGTRLTVL.

The chain combines TRBV5-1 with TRBJ2-1; 12 nucleotides agree with TRBD2. The germline gives CDR1 SGHRS, CDR2 YFSETQ. With 0 bases clipped from V and 14 bases from J, the junction kept 6 bases outside the gene matches. The CDR3 extends over 14 amino acids. The DNA for the CDR3 is TGCGCCAGCAGCTTGGTGACTAGCGGGGGAGCGAAGTTCTTC. Encoded protein: CASSLVTSGGAKFF.

The genes are TRBV7-9 and TRBJ1-4, with D unresolved. This CDR3 spans 14 amino acids. V was cut by 11 bases and J by 0 bases, with 13 bases left in between. In germline, CDR1 is SEHNR, CDR2 FQNEAQ (reference sequence). The CDR3 is CAGLNGATNEKLFF. CDR3 DNA: TGTGCCGGTTTAAACGGAGCAACTAATGAAAAACTGTTTTTT.

V usage is TRBV11-2 and J usage is TRBJ2-1; TRBD2 matches 8 bases. Germline V gene sequence: CDR1 SGHAT, CDR2 FQNNGV. J was trimmed by 0 bases and V by 6 bases; bases with no gene match: 4. This CDR3 has 15 residues. The CDR3 spells CASRVAGSSYNEQFF. CDR3 in DNA: TGTGCCAGCAGGGTAGCGGGGAGCTCCTACAATGAGCAGTTCTTC.

The chain links TRBV28 to TRBJ1-4, with TRBD1 matching over 11 bases. Germline CDR1 and CDR2: MDHEN and SYDVKM. The CDR3 totals 15 residues. J was trimmed by 3 bases and V by 5 bases; bases with no gene match: 2. DNA of the CDR3: TGTGCCAGCAGTGGGACAGGGGGACCTAATGAAAAACTGTTTTTT. Residues: CASSGTGGPNEKLFF.

The J gene is TRBJ2-4, the V gene TRBV10-3, with 9 nucleotides matching TRBD1. This CDR3 contains 13 residues. CDR1 ENHRY and CDR2 SYGVKD come from the germline V gene. Unmatched junction bases numbered 9, after V lost 10 bases and J lost 8 bases. CDR3 region: CATGTGGNDIQYF. CDR3 nucleotides: TGTGCCACTGGAACAGGGGGCAATGACATTCAGTACTTC.

The V call is TRBV6-5, the J call TRBJ2-5; no definite D call. Trimming left V 6 bases short and J 3 bases short, with 5 bases between. The germline gives CDR1 MNHEY, CDR2 SVGAGI. The CDR3 covers 11 residues. CDR3 region: CASSEEETQYF. The DNA of the CDR3 is TGTGCCAGCAGCGAGGAAGAGACCCAGTACTTC.

The V call is TRBV11-2, the J call TRBJ2-5, with D possibly being TRBD1 (5 bases). CDR1 is SGHAT, CDR2 FQNNGV, per germline. This CDR3 is built from 13 residues. V lost 5 bases, J lost 7 bases, and 14 bases lay in between. CDR3 DNA: TGTGCCAGCAGCCCACAGGTCATCGGGACCCAGTACTTC. It translates to CASSPQVIGTQYF. The full variable domain, with the rest looked up from reference TRBV11-2 and TRBJ2-5, is EAGVAQSPRYKIIEKRQSVAFWCNPISGHATLYWYQQILGQGPKLLIQFQNNGVVDDSQLPKDRFSAERLKGVDSTLKIQPAKLEDSAVYLCASSPQVIGTQYFGPGTRLLVL.

The chain uses TRBV10-3 and TRBJ2-5; tentatively, D is TRBD1 (6 bases). Germline assignment: CDR1 ENHRY and CDR2 SYGVKD. V was shortened by 10 bases and J by 4 bases, with 19 bases between the two germline ends. The CDR3 consists of 14 residues. CDR3 sequence reads: CATQGQRQAETQYF. CDR3 sequence (DNA): TGTGCCACACAAGGACAAAGACAGGCAGAGACCCAGTACTTC.

The V gene is TRBV19, the J gene TRBJ2-7; a weak D match, TRBD1 (6 bases). The CDR3 consists of 14 residues. Deletions cut 6 bases from V and 2 bases from J, with 14 bases between. The germline CDR1 and CDR2 sequences are LNHDA and SQIVND (reference sequence). The CDR3 loop is CASRSRQAPYEQYF. In DNA form, the CDR3 reads TGTGCCAGTAGAAGCCGACAGGCCCCCTACGAGCAGTACTTC.

This sequence joins TRBV7-2 and TRBJ2-7; 11 nucleotides match TRBD2. Germline trimming cut 5 bases from V and 4 bases from J; bases unmatched to any gene: 4. The V gene's germline CDR1 is SGHTA and CDR2 FQGNSA. CDR3 length: 14 residues. CDR3 region: CASSPGLAAYEQYF. DNA of the CDR3: TGTGCCAGCAGCCCGGGACTAGCGGCTTACGAGCAGTACTTC.

V and J are TRBV5-1 and TRBJ1-1, with 8 bases matching TRBD1. V dropped 2 bases and J dropped 1; count of bases not matched to a gene: 7. Per germline, CDR1 SGHRS and CDR2 YFSETQ. The CDR3 totals 16 residues. CDR3 residues: CASSLVSTGGNTEAFF. DNA of the CDR3: TGCGCCAGCAGCTTAGTATCTACAGGGGGGAACACTGAAGCTTTCTTT.

The V call is TRBV5-4, the J call TRBJ1-1; D possibly corresponds to TRBD1 (5 bases). CDR1 is SGHNT and CDR2 is YYREEE in the germline V gene (reference sequence). V was shortened by 3 bases and J by 3 bases, with 18 bases between the two germline ends. The CDR3 is made up of 16 amino acids. CDR3 DNA sequence: TGTGCCAGCAGCTCCCCCCCTCGACAGTCATACACTGAAGCTTTCTTT. Encoded protein: CASSSPPRQSYTEAFF.

V and J are TRBV7-2 and TRBJ2-7, with TRBD2 matching over 7 bases. V was pared by 0 bases and J by 2 bases, with 4 bases of the junction left unmatched. CDR1 and CDR2 from the germline V gene are SGHTA and FQGNSA. The CDR3 totals 15 residues. The CDR3 sequence: CASSLAGGEAYEQYF. As DNA, the CDR3 is TGTGCCAGCAGCTTAGCGGGGGGGGAAGCCTACGAGCAGTACTTC.

The chain has TRBV9 and TRBJ2-3, with D possibly being TRBD1 (6 bases). The V end lost 4 bases, the J end lost 0 bases, and 15 bases lay between the germline ends. Germline V gene lookup returns CDR1 SGDLS and CDR2 YYNGEE. This CDR3 region has 16 residues. CDR3 bases: TGTGCCAGCAGCCCCTTCGAAGGGGGAAGCACAGATACGCAGTATTTT. The encoded protein is CASSPFEGGSTDTQYF.

With regard to this clone: This sample includes further DNA sequences coding for the same CDR3. The rearrangement uses TRBV7-9 and TRBJ1-6, with D possibly matching TRBD1 (6 bases). The CDR3 has 14 amino acids. Germline V gene sequence: CDR1 SEHNR, CDR2 FQNEAQ (reference sequence). V gave up 1 base and J gave up 7 bases, with 8 bases separating them. The CDR3 protein is CASSLGGLNSPLHF. The DNA of the CDR3 is TGTGCCAGCAGCTTAGGGGGGCTAAATTCACCCCTCCACTTT.

The genes are TRBV13 and TRBJ2-5; 11 positions match TRBD1. V lost 4 bases to trimming and J lost 5 bases; unmatched junction nucleotides: 9. This CDR3 is 16 amino acids long. The V gene's germline CDR1 is PRHDT and CDR2 FYEKMQ (reference sequence). This CDR3 is CASSSGQGVGMETQYF. Written as DNA, the CDR3 is TGTGCCAGCAGCTCGGGACAGGGGGTCGGCATGGAGACCCAGTACTTC.

The CDR3 spells CASRGLAAWNEQFF. In DNA form, the CDR3 reads TGTGCCAGCAGGGGACTAGCGGCTTGGAATGAGCAGTTCTTC. The chain joins TRBV28 to TRBJ2-1, with 11 bases that match TRBD2. The CDR3 is 14 residues long. Germline CDR1 and CDR2: MDHEN and SYDVKM. Unmatched junction bases numbered 5, after V lost 6 bases and J lost 7 bases.

The chain has TRBV7-9 and TRBJ1-4; tentative D call: TRBD1 (5 bases). V lost 5 bases to trimming and J lost 12 bases, with 13 bases between them. The CDR3 extends over 12 amino acids. Germline loops: CDR1 SEHNR, CDR2 FQNEAQ (reference sequence). CDR3 residues: CASSLGPRELFF. CDR3 DNA: TGTGCCAGCAGCCTCGGGCCCAGGGAACTGTTTTTT.

The chain combines TRBV2 with TRBJ1-1, with TRBD1 matching 9 bases. This CDR3 contains 15 residues. The germline V gene has CDR1 SNHLY and CDR2 FYNNEI. V lost 4 bases and J lost 4; bases outside the gene matches: 7. DNA for the CDR3: TGTGCCAGCAGTGTCACAGGGGGCGGAGGCACTGAAGCTTTCTTT. As protein: CASSVTGGGGTEAFF.

The chain uses TRBV28 and TRBJ1-2, with D unresolved. Trimming pared 5 bases from V and 4 bases from J, leaving 5 bases between. CDR1 is MDHEN and CDR2 is SYDVKM in the germline V gene. CDR3 length equals 11 residues. The CDR3 nucleotides are TGTGCCAGCAGTAACACCTATGGCTACACCTTC. Protein sequence: CASSNTYGYTF.

This chain connects TRBV19 to TRBJ1-1; D gene ambiguous. Per the germline V gene, CDR1 is LNHDA and CDR2 is SQIVND (reference sequence). With 3 bases removed from V and 7 bases from J, the gap between germline ends came to 15 bases. The CDR3 extends over 14 amino acids. DNA for the CDR3: TGTGCCAGTAGTATGTATAGCCGGGGTCTTGAAGCTTTCTTT. This sequence encodes CASSMYSRGLEAFF.

The chain employs TRBV4-2 and TRBJ1-5; 7 nucleotides agree with TRBD1. The germline V gene encodes CDR1 LGHNA and CDR2 YNFKEQ. V lost 4 bases, J lost 7 bases, and 10 bases stayed unmatched. The CDR3 has 15 residues. CDR3 sequence (DNA): TGTGCCAGCAGCCCAATAAGACAGGGCGGACAGCCCCAGCATTTT. Translation gives CASSPIRQGGQPQHF.

The CDR3 loop reads CAISAETEAFF. The CDR3 nucleotides are TGTGCCATCAGTGCCGAGACTGAAGCTTTCTTT. The chain uses TRBV10-3 and TRBJ1-1; D gene unclear. Germline V gene lookup returns CDR1 ENHRY and CDR2 SYGVKD. V dropped 4 bases and J dropped 5 bases, with 5 bases sitting between them. The CDR3 extends over 11 amino acids.

This clone was observed a single time. The chain combines TRBV4-2 with TRBJ2-7, with 12 positions matching TRBD2. This CDR3 region has 15 residues. Germline V CDR1 and CDR2: LGHNA, YNFKEQ. With 4 bases clipped from V and 5 bases from J, the junction kept 6 bases outside the gene matches. The CDR3 bases are TGTGCCAGCAGCCCGAGACTAGCGGGAGTTAACGAGCAGTACTTC. Its translation: CASSPRLAGVNEQYF.

There are a few counts of this clone. The chain links TRBV2 to TRBJ1-1; no clear D gene. CDR3 length: 10 residues. Germline V CDR1 and CDR2: SNHLY, FYNNEI. The DNA of the CDR3 is TGTGTAACACGACTTTTCGAAGCTTTCTTT. Its translation is CVTRLFEAFF.

This chain joins TRBV7-9 and TRBJ1-6, with TRBD1 matching over 10 bases. This CDR3 is 13 amino acids long. After removal of 5 bases from V and 8 bases from J, the junction contained 0 bases not matched to a gene. Germline CDR1 SEHNR, CDR2 FQNEAQ (reference sequence). CDR3 protein: CASSGQGDSPLHF. CDR3 nucleotide sequence: TGTGCCAGCAGCGGACAGGGGGATTCACCCCTCCACTTT.

The rearrangement uses TRBV14 and TRBJ2-1; weak D call: TRBD1 (6 bases). The germline gives CDR1 SGHDN, CDR2 FVKESK. Trimming removed 4 bases from V and 4 bases from J, with 14 bases in between. The CDR3 loop spans 15 amino acids. CDR3 region: CASSRTMGAYNEQFF. The CDR3 DNA follows: TGTGCCAGCAGCCGAACAATGGGGGCATACAATGAGCAGTTCTTC.

The genes are TRBV14 and TRBJ2-1; TRBD2 is a possible D gene (5 bases). The CDR3 sequence is 15 residues long. Trimming removed 2 bases at V and 5 bases at J, with 13 bases between. Germline V gene lookup returns CDR1 SGHDN and CDR2 FVKESK. CDR3: CASSQLSDSNNEQFF. In nucleotides, the CDR3 is TGTGCCAGCAGCCAATTGTCGGACTCTAACAATGAGCAGTTCTTC.

The gene calls are TRBV5-8 and TRBJ1-5; tentatively, D is TRBD1 (6 bases). Germline V lookup: CDR1 SGHTS, CDR2 YDEGEE. Trimming stripped 4 bases from V and 7 bases from J, with 12 bases between. This CDR3 has 13 residues. The CDR3 reads CASSQITGQPQHF. The CDR3 region has the DNA TGTGCCAGCAGCCAAATTACAGGGCAGCCCCAGCATTTT.

This clone was seen once. The rearrangement uses TRBV19 and TRBJ1-1; D gene uncertain. Trimming pared 3 bases from V and 6 bases from J, leaving 14 bases between. The germline V gene has CDR1 LNHDA and CDR2 SQIVND (reference sequence). The CDR3 length is 14 residues. The CDR3 region has the DNA TGTGCCAGTAGTATCGGAGGCAGAACAGCTGAAGCTTTCTTT. It specifies CASSIGGRTAEAFF.